Following are 28 T cell receptor beta chains from one sample sequenced in a study of technical replicates of blood from a handful of donors. This table comes from immunoSEQ multiplex PCR, and its TCRdb copy is limited to in-frame clones, with some not included. This sample has about 6,900 clones, with about 95% found just once. The sequencing sample was made of PBMCs. These receptors were obtained from a human donor in good health.

This chain uses TRBV27 with TRBJ1-2; D ambiguous. The germline V gene encodes CDR1 MNHEY and CDR2 SMNVEV (reference sequence). This CDR3 has 13 amino acids. Trimming removed 5 bases from V and 0 bases from J, with 7 bases in between. CDR3 bases: TGTGCCAGCAGTGCGGCGACTAACTATGGCTACACCTTC. It encodes CASSAATNYGYTF.

The chain couples TRBV6-1 to TRBJ1-2; 7 nucleotides agree with TRBD1. This CDR3 is 15 amino acids long. Germline CDR1 MNHNS, CDR2 SASEGT. Losses at the gene ends were 2 bases for V and 8 bases for J; bases not matched to a gene: 11. Here the CDR3 DNA reads TGTGCCAGCAGTGAACCAGACAGGGACCAGGGGGGCTACACCTTC. Residues: CASSEPDRDQGGYTF.

J is TRBJ2-3 and V is TRBV4-1; D ambiguous. V lost 0 bases and J lost 9, with 10 bases in between. The germline CDR1 and CDR2 sequences are MGHRA and YSYEKL. This CDR3 has 13 amino acids. The CDR3 reads CASSQDRLGTQYF. CDR3 coding DNA: TGCGCCAGCAGCCAAGATAGGCTAGGAACGCAGTATTTT.

The gene calls are TRBV5-1 and TRBJ2-7; D ambiguous. Germline values: CDR1 SGHRS, CDR2 YFSETQ. Trimming left V 0 bases short and J 0 bases short, with 4 bases between. This CDR3 has 13 amino acids. The CDR3 DNA reads as TGCGCCAGCAGCTTGGGTAGCTCCTACGAGCAGTACTTC. It codes for CASSLGSSYEQYF.

The chain joins TRBV29-1 to TRBJ2-7; no firm D call. Germline V CDR1 and CDR2: SQVTM, ANQGSEA. V dropped 5 bases and J dropped 2 bases, with 7 bases sitting between them. There are 11 residues in the CDR3. The DNA for the CDR3 is TGCAGCGTTAGCGAAGCCTACGAGCAGTACTTC. It is translated as CSVSEAYEQYF.

Regarding this clone: One end of the junction is discordant with germline, which a read error may explain. The rearrangement uses TRBV5-1 and TRBJ1-1; possible D gene TRBD1, 6 bases. CDR1 and CDR2 (germline): SGHRS, YFSETQ. This CDR3 has 14 residues. The CDR3 DNA reads TGTGCCAGCAGCTTGGTATCAGGGGATACTGAAGCTTTCTTT. Amino acid sequence: CASSLVSGDTEAFF. Combining the CDR3 with reference TRBV5-1 and TRBJ1-1 gives the whole variable domain KAGVTQTPRYLIKTRGQQVTLSCSPISGHRSVSWYQQTPGQGLQFLFEYFSETQRNKGNFPGRFSGRQFSNSRSEMNVSTLELGDSALYLCASSLVSGDTEAFFGQGTRLTVV.

V usage is TRBV7-6 and J usage is TRBJ2-7; 12 bases fit TRBD1. Germline CDR1 and CDR2: SGHVS and FNYEAQ. Germline trimming cut 5 bases from V and 5 bases from J; bases unmatched to any gene: 10. This CDR3 is 16 amino acids long. CDR3 sequence reads: CASSPGTGGFNHEQYF. CDR3 coding DNA: TGTGCCAGCAGCCCAGGGACAGGGGGCTTTAATCACGAGCAGTACTTC.

The chain has TRBV5-1 and TRBJ2-7; perhaps TRBD1 as D (5 bases). The germline V and J ends were trimmed by 2 bases and 0 bases, with 9 bases remaining between them. The germline CDR1 and CDR2 sequences are SGHRS and YFSETQ. CDR3 length equals 14 residues. The CDR3: CASSFNRRSYEQYF. The CDR3 region has the DNA TGCGCCAGCAGCTTCAACAGGCGCTCCTACGAGCAGTACTTC.

The chain uses TRBV30 and TRBJ2-7, with D tentatively TRBD2 (5 bases). V was shortened by 7 bases and J by 2 bases, with 9 bases between the two germline ends. The CDR3 is 11 residues long. Germline assignment: CDR1 GTSNPN and CDR2 SVGIG (reference sequence). The chain's CDR3 is CASGKTYEQYF. CDR3 DNA: TGTGCCTCGGGGAAAACCTACGAGCAGTACTTC.

V usage is TRBV5-1 and J usage is TRBJ2-1; D gene ambiguous. Germline V gene sequence: CDR1 SGHRS, CDR2 YFSETQ. The CDR3 is made up of 15 amino acids. The V end was cut by 0 bases, the J end by 2 bases, with 9 bases between. The CDR3 DNA is TGCGCCAGCAGCTTGGGGGCGTCCGCCTACAATGAGCAGTTCTTC. Protein product: CASSLGASAYNEQFF.

J is TRBJ2-1 and V is TRBV5-5; 10 bases are a match to TRBD1. Germline CDR1 is SGHKS and CDR2 is YYEKEE (reference sequence). The J segment lost 6 bases and the V segment lost 2 bases, leaving 5 bases of the junction unmatched. The CDR3 is 15 amino acids. The CDR3 nucleotides are TGTGCCAGCAGCTTTGGGGACAGGGGCCTCAATGAGCAGTTCTTC. Translated, it gives CASSFGDRGLNEQFF.

The chain recombines TRBV5-1 with TRBJ2-2; D gene uncertain. V dropped 1 base and J dropped 4 bases, with 11 bases sitting between them. Germline loops: CDR1 SGHRS, CDR2 YFSETQ. The CDR3 is 15 amino acids. The CDR3 coding sequence is TGCGCCAGCAGCTTGTTTGCGGAGATCACCGGGGAGCTGTTTTTT. Encoded protein: CASSLFAEITGELFF.

V and J are TRBV7-8 and TRBJ2-5; 7 positions match TRBD2. With 5 bases clipped from V and 5 bases from J, the junction kept 14 bases outside the gene matches. The CDR3 totals 16 residues. CDR1 SGHVS and CDR2 FQNEAQ come from the germline V gene. CDR3: CASSPLGGDRRETQYF. CDR3 coding DNA: TGTGCCAGCAGCCCTCTGGGGGGGGACCGAAGGGAGACCCAGTACTTC.

The table lists this clone with a count of one. The chain joins TRBV7-8 to TRBJ2-1; possibly TRBD2 for D (7 bases). Per germline, CDR1 SGHVS and CDR2 FQNEAQ. This CDR3 has 13 residues. Trimming shortened V by 1 base and J by 8 bases, and 9 bases separated the two germline ends. The CDR3 loop is CASSLGGGYEQFF. The CDR3 nucleotides read TGTGCCAGCAGCTTAGGCGGGGGCTATGAGCAGTTCTTC. Together with reference TRBV7-8 and TRBJ2-1, the CDR3 gives the full variable domain: GAGVSQSPRYKVAKRGQDVALRCDPISGHVSLFWYQQALGQGPEFLTYFQNEAQLDKSGLPSDRFFAERPEGSVSTLKIQRTQQEDSAVYLCASSLGGGYEQFFGPGTRLTVL.

The rearrangement links TRBV18 to TRBJ2-2; 9 bases line up with TRBD2. The length of the CDR3 is 17 residues. The J segment lost 0 bases and the V segment lost 7 bases, leaving 9 bases of the junction unmatched. Germline CDR1 and CDR2: KGHSH and LQKENI. Written as DNA, the CDR3 is TGTGCCAGCTTTGATCTAGCGGGGAGCGCGAACACCGGGGAGCTGTTTTTT. Encoded protein: CASFDLAGSANTGELFF.

The chain has TRBV18 and TRBJ1-5; D might be TRBD1 (5 bases). The length of the CDR3 is 15 residues. Germline-derived CDR1 and CDR2 are KGHSH and LQKENI. V gave up 2 bases and J gave up 2 bases, with 10 bases separating them. The CDR3 loop reads CASSPSRDGNQPQHF. CDR3 nucleotide sequence: TGTGCCAGCTCACCAAGCAGGGATGGCAATCAGCCCCAGCATTTT.

The CDR3 bases are TGTGCCAGCAGCCCGCTAGCGGGAGCCGGGGAGCTGTTTTTT. Protein: CASSPLAGAGELFF. The rearrangement joins TRBV7-9 to TRBJ2-2; 10 nucleotides match TRBD2. The V gene's germline CDR1 is SEHNR and CDR2 FQNEAQ (reference sequence). The ends lost 5 bases at V and 6 bases at J; junction bases unmatched: 3. The CDR3 covers 14 residues.

This clone was observed a handful of times. The V gene is TRBV7-9, the J gene TRBJ1-1, with D maybe TRBD1 (6 bases). The CDR3 is made up of 15 amino acids. Looked up from germline, CDR1 is SEHNR and CDR2 is FQNEAQ (reference sequence). Trimming took 0 bases from V and 3 from J, leaving 11 bases between them. The CDR3 reads CASSLAQGQDTEAFF. DNA for the CDR3: TGTGCCAGCAGCTTAGCGCAGGGGCAGGACACTGAAGCTTTCTTT.

The chain joins TRBV5-6 to TRBJ1-4; 7 bases are shared with TRBD1. CDR1 is SGHDT, CDR2 YYEEEE, per germline. Trimming removed 8 bases from V and 6 bases from J; junction bases left unmatched: 10. The CDR3 length is 14 residues. The CDR3 is CASYRGVEYEKLFF. As DNA, the CDR3 is TGTGCCAGTTACAGGGGTGTCGAATATGAAAAACTGTTTTTT.

The chain is built from TRBV2 and TRBJ1-4, with unresolved D. The V end lost 2 bases, the J end lost 0 bases, and 10 bases lay between the germline ends. The CDR3 loop spans 16 amino acids. Germline V CDR1 and CDR2: SNHLY, FYNNEI. CDR3 sequence: CASSELAGSTNEKLFF. The CDR3 region has the DNA TGTGCCAGCAGTGAACTAGCGGGATCAACTAATGAAAAACTGTTTTTT.

In its sample, this clone was seen once. The CDR3 here is CAWKSGRNTYEQYF. The DNA for the CDR3 is TGTGCCTGGAAAAGCGGGAGGAACACCTACGAGCAGTACTTC. This rearrangement joins TRBV30 to TRBJ2-7, with 9 bases identical to TRBD2. The V gene's germline CDR1 is GTSNPN and CDR2 SVGIG (reference sequence). V lost 4 bases and J lost 2; bases outside the gene matches: 6. This CDR3 is 14 amino acids long.

The V call is TRBV23-1, the J call TRBJ1-3; unclear D gene. TRBV23-1 is identified as an open reading frame with a role that is uncertain. The CDR3 is 12 amino acids. Trimming took 0 bases from V and 8 from J, leaving 5 bases between them. The CDR3 is CASSQSIHTIYF. The CDR3 DNA is TGCGCCAGCAGTCAATCTATCCACACCATATATTTT.

V and J are TRBV18 and TRBJ2-1; a possible D gene is TRBD2 (5 bases). CDR1 is KGHSH and CDR2 is LQKENI in the germline V gene. V lost 6 bases and J lost 6, with 9 bases in between. The CDR3 extends over 12 amino acids. CDR3 protein: CASSQGLNEQFF. The CDR3 nucleotides read TGTGCCAGCTCCCAAGGACTCAATGAGCAGTTCTTC.

Turning to this clone: Other DNA sequences in the sample encode the same CDR3. V gene TRBV5-1 combines with J gene TRBJ2-1; 9 bases agree with TRBD2. Germline V lookup: CDR1 SGHRS, CDR2 YFSETQ. V lost 3 bases, J lost 3 bases, and 1 base stayed unmatched. The CDR3 is made up of 14 amino acids. The chain's CDR3 is CASSSAGGYNEQFF. CDR3 bases: TGCGCCAGCAGCTCAGCGGGAGGCTACAATGAGCAGTTCTTC.

V usage is TRBV28 and J usage is TRBJ2-3, with unresolved D. CDR3 length: 13 amino acids. V was clipped by 3 bases and J by 4 bases, with 8 bases between them. CDR1 and CDR2 from the germline V gene are MDHEN and SYDVKM. The CDR3 region has the DNA TGTGCCAGCAGTTTGTACACCGCAGATACGCAGTATTTT. This sequence encodes CASSLYTADTQYF.

The V and J genes are TRBV7-9 and TRBJ2-7; TRBD2 matches 7 bases. CDR1 SEHNR and CDR2 FQNEAQ come from the germline V gene (reference sequence). V shed 2 bases and J 1 base; nucleotides not matched to a gene: 8. This CDR3 region has 16 residues. CDR3 coding DNA: TGTGCCAGCAGCTTAATACTAACGGGAGGATCCTACGAGCAGTACTTC. It is translated as CASSLILTGGSYEQYF.

This chain links TRBV4-2 with TRBJ1-4; D is undetermined. Trimming took 1 base from V and 4 from J, leaving 10 bases between them. Germline-derived CDR1 and CDR2 are LGHNA and YNFKEQ. The CDR3 sequence is 15 residues long. CDR3 amino acids: CASSQVYVINEKLFF. The DNA for the CDR3 is TGTGCCAGCAGCCAAGTCTATGTGATTAATGAAAAACTGTTTTTT.

The CDR3 is CASSESAQVGQETQYF. DNA for the CDR3: TGCGCCAGCAGTGAGTCTGCCCAGGTCGGCCAAGAGACCCAGTACTTC. The V and J genes are TRBV10-1 and TRBJ2-5; D not resolved. The CDR3 loop spans 16 amino acids. Trimming cost V 0 bases and J 1 base, with 12 bases left between them. Germline V gene sequence: CDR1 WNHNN, CDR2 SYGVQD (reference sequence).